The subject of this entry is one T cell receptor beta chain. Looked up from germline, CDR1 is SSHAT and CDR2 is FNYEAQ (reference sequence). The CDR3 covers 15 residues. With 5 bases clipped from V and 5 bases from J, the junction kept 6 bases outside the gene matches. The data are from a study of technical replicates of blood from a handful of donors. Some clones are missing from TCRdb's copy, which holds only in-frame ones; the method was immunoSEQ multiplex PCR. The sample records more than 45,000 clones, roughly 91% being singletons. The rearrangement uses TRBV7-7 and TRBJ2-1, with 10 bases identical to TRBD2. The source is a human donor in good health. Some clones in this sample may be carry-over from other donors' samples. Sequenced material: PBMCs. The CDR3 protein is CASSRGLATDNEQFF. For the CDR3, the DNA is TGTGCCAGCAGCAGGGGACTAGCGACCGACAATGAGCAGTTCTTC. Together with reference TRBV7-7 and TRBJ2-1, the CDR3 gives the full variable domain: GAGVSQSPRYKVTKRGQDVTLRCDPISSHATLYWYQQALGQGPEFLTYFNYEAQPDKSGLPSDRFSAERPEGSISTLTIQRTEQRDSAMYRCASSRGLATDNEQFFGPGTRLTVL.